The 29 T cell receptor beta chains listed next were all sequenced from one sample in a study of cytomegalovirus exposure and HLA in healthy donors. 13 Jbeta primers and 60 Vbeta primers were used for the PCR. Only in-frame clones appear in the TCRdb table, and some are missing; sequencing was by immunoSEQ multiplex PCR. The sample data list some 140,000 clones. Sequences were obtained from PBMCs. These receptors came from a woman aged 55-70 years in good health and CMV-seronegative.

This sequence joins TRBV15 and TRBJ2-3, with TRBD2 identical over 11 bases. Per germline, CDR1 LNHNV and CDR2 YYDKDF (reference sequence). This CDR3 spans 17 amino acids. Trimming removed 1 base from V and 7 bases from J; junction bases left unmatched: 10. CDR3 in amino acids: CATSRVNLAGGPNTQYF. The CDR3 DNA sequence: TGTGCCACCAGCAGAGTCAATTTAGCGGGGGGGCCGAATACGCAGTATTTT.

The V and J genes are TRBV9 and TRBJ2-2; perhaps TRBD1 as D (6 bases). V gave up 6 bases and J gave up 1 base, with 10 bases separating them. The CDR3 totals 14 residues. Germline V CDR1 and CDR2: SGDLS, YYNGEE. CDR3 loop: CASNKGQNTGELFF. CDR3 DNA: TGTGCCAGCAACAAGGGACAGAACACCGGGGAGCTGTTTTTT.

This chain joins TRBV7-6 and TRBJ2-7; 7 bases map to TRBD1. The germline V gene has CDR1 SGHVS and CDR2 FNYEAQ. CDR3 length: 15 amino acids. V lost 2 bases, J lost 2 bases, and 6 bases stayed unmatched. The CDR3 nucleotides are TGTGCCAGCAGCTTACGACAGGGTACTACCTACGAGCAGTACTTC. Its protein product is CASSLRQGTTYEQYF.

The chain uses TRBV15 and TRBJ1-1; no reliable D call. Trimming shortened V by 5 bases and J by 5 bases, and 18 bases separated the two germline ends. There are 15 residues in the CDR3. From germline, CDR1 is LNHNV and CDR2 YYDKDF (reference sequence). DNA of the CDR3: TGTGCCACCAGCTTACGCTGGCCGCCGGGGACTGAAGCTTTCTTT. As protein: CATSLRWPPGTEAFF.

The CDR3 spells CASNAGGQPQHF. The CDR3 nucleotides are TGTGCCAGCAACGCAGGGGGTCAGCCCCAGCATTTT. The genes are TRBV2 and TRBJ1-5; the match to TRBD1 covers 7 bases. CDR1 SNHLY and CDR2 FYNNEI come from the germline V gene. The CDR3 is 12 residues long. Trimming took 7 bases from V and 6 from J; bases not matched to a gene: 3.

The V call is TRBV5-1, the J call TRBJ2-2; 8 bases fit TRBD1. Germline assignment: CDR1 SGHRS and CDR2 YFSETQ. V lost 9 bases, J lost 1 base, and 5 bases stayed unmatched. The CDR3 has 14 residues. CDR3 residues: CATRTGMNTGELFF. The DNA of the CDR3 is TGCGCCACCAGGACAGGGATGAACACCGGGGAGCTGTTTTTT.

The chain links TRBV11-2 to TRBJ2-1; 12 bases line up with TRBD1. V was clipped by 3 bases and J by 9 bases; unmatched bases: 6. This CDR3 contains 15 residues. The germline V gene encodes CDR1 SGHAT and CDR2 FQNNGV. CDR3 nucleotides: TGTGCCAGCAGCTTCGGGACAGGGGGCTTCTCTGAGCAGTTCTTC. Translating gives CASSFGTGGFSEQFF.

The chain recombines TRBV14 with TRBJ2-5; D is unclear. The end of the DNA is better explained by TRBJ2-7, so the J call may be wrong. Germline CDR1 and CDR2: SGHDN and FVKESK. This CDR3 contains 15 residues. CDR3 sequence reads: CASSQVFTGPYEQYF. In DNA, the CDR3 is TGTGCCAGCAGCCAAGTGTTTACGGGTCCATACGAGCAGTACTTC.

This sequence joins TRBV2 and TRBJ1-6, with a possible D match to TRBD1 (6 bases). The CDR3 covers 16 residues. The V and J ends lost 1 base and 8 bases respectively, with 15 bases between them. The V gene's germline CDR1 is SNHLY and CDR2 FYNNEI. This chain's CDR3 is CASSEGLGTRYSPLHF. The CDR3, as DNA: TGTGCCAGCAGTGAAGGTCTGGGGACAAGATATTCACCCCTCCACTTT. Based on the CDR3 plus reference TRBV2 and TRBJ1-6, the full variable domain is EPEVTQTPSHQVTQMGQEVILRCVPISNHLYFYWYRQILGQKVEFLVSFYNNEISEKSEIFDDQFSVERPDGSNFTLKIRSTKLEDSAMYFCASSEGLGTRYSPLHFGNGTRLTVT.

The chain joins TRBV19 to TRBJ1-1; tentatively, D is TRBD1 (5 bases). The CDR3 has 12 amino acids. Germline lookup yields CDR1 LNHDA and CDR2 SQIVND (reference sequence). The V end was cut by 6 bases, the J end by 6 bases, with 11 bases between. CDR3 nucleotides: TGTGCCAGTAGCTACTCGACAGCTGAAGCTTTCTTT. Its translation: CASSYSTAEAFF.

CDR3 residues: CASSPAASYEQYF. CDR3 bases: TGCGCCAGCAGCCCCGCGGCATCCTACGAGCAGTACTTC. The chain recombines TRBV5-1 with TRBJ2-7; no clear D gene. CDR1 is SGHRS and CDR2 is YFSETQ in the germline V gene. This CDR3 region has 13 residues. V lost 4 bases and J 1 base, leaving 9 bases between the germline ends.

DNA of the CDR3: TGCAGCGTTCGGGTGGCCAACACCGGGGAGCTGTTTTTT. As protein: CSVRVANTGELFF. The chain joins TRBV29-1 to TRBJ2-2; D ambiguous. V gave up 5 bases and J gave up 2 bases, with 9 bases separating them. Germline loops: CDR1 SQVTM, CDR2 ANQGSEA. This CDR3 is built from 13 residues.

The chain is built from TRBV5-6 and TRBJ2-7; tentative D call: TRBD2 (6 bases). This CDR3 has 16 amino acids. From germline, CDR1 is SGHDT and CDR2 YYEEEE. V was cut by 3 bases and J by 1 base, with 17 bases left in between. The CDR3 region is CASSYRSRGRSYEQYF. DNA for the CDR3: TGTGCCAGCAGCTACCGAAGCCGGGGGAGGTCCTACGAGCAGTACTTC.

The V and J genes are TRBV28 and TRBJ1-4, with TRBD1 as a possible D gene (6 bases). From germline, CDR1 is MDHEN and CDR2 SYDVKM. CDR3 length: 16 residues. V dropped 4 bases and J dropped 7 bases, with 19 bases sitting between them. The CDR3 sequence is CASSSPGQLLSEKLFF. The CDR3 DNA is TGTGCCAGCAGTTCCCCGGGACAACTCCTCTCTGAAAAACTGTTTTTT.

Concerning this clone: The junction shows a germline mismatch at one end, possibly a read error. The chain carries TRBV6-5 and TRBJ2-7; TRBD1 matches at 11 bases. In germline, CDR1 is MNHEY, CDR2 SVGAGI. This CDR3 spans 14 amino acids. The CDR3: CASIGTGGGYEQCF. The CDR3 DNA follows: TGTGCCAGCATTGGGACAGGGGGGGGCTACGAGCAGTGCTTC.

The V gene is TRBV19, the J gene TRBJ1-5, with a tentative D call TRBD1 (5 bases). The CDR3 contains 16 residues. V dropped 2 bases and J dropped 4 bases, with 15 bases sitting between them. The germline CDR1 and CDR2 sequences are LNHDA and SQIVND (reference sequence). The chain's CDR3 is CASSITFSGGNQPQHF. Here the CDR3 DNA reads TGTGCCAGTAGTATAACGTTTTCGGGGGGGAATCAGCCCCAGCATTTT.

The chain is built from TRBV11-2 and TRBJ2-3, with TRBD2 matching 7 bases. Trimming removed 1 base from V and 1 base from J; junction bases left unmatched: 5. The V gene's germline CDR1 is SGHAT and CDR2 FQNNGV. This CDR3 spans 16 amino acids. Here the CDR3 reads CASSLVRLAGTDTQYF. In nucleotides, the CDR3 is TGTGCCAGCAGCTTAGTACGGCTAGCGGGCACAGATACGCAGTATTTT. The variable domain in full, completed from reference TRBV11-2 and TRBJ2-3, reads EAGVAQSPRYKIIEKRQSVAFWCNPISGHATLYWYQQILGQGPKLLIQFQNNGVVDDSQLPKDRFSAERLKGVDSTLKIQPAKLEDSAVYLCASSLVRLAGTDTQYFGPGTRLTVL.

J is TRBJ1-5 and V is TRBV19, with 9 nucleotides matching TRBD1. The V segment lost 3 bases and the J segment 3 bases; nucleotides outside the gene matches: 9. The CDR3 is made up of 17 amino acids. CDR1 and CDR2 from the germline V gene are LNHDA and SQIVND (reference sequence). CDR3 coding DNA: TGTGCCAGTAGTATGCGAGGGACAGGGACCCTCAATCAGCCCCAGCATTTT. It is translated as CASSMRGTGTLNQPQHF.

This rearrangement joins TRBV30 to TRBJ1-2; D remains ambiguous. The length of the CDR3 is 13 residues. Germline values: CDR1 GTSNPN, CDR2 SVGIG (reference sequence). Trimming took 2 bases from V and 7 from J, leaving 14 bases between them. The DNA of the CDR3 is TGTGCCTGGAGTCGGCCTATTCGGAGTGGCTACACCTTC. Translation: CAWSRPIRSGYTF.

The genes are TRBV2 and TRBJ1-6; D is possibly TRBD1 (5 bases). Looked up from germline, CDR1 is SNHLY and CDR2 is FYNNEI. This CDR3 contains 15 residues. Trimming left V 7 bases short and J 3 bases short, with 13 bases between. The CDR3 DNA sequence: TGTGCCAGCAATGGTCAGGGCAACTATAATTCACCCCTCCACTTT. It is translated as CASNGQGNYNSPLHF.

V usage is TRBV19 and J usage is TRBJ2-7, with D possibly being TRBD2 (5 bases). The CDR3 extends over 14 amino acids. V was cut by 3 bases and J by 3 bases, with 12 bases left in between. Germline V CDR1 and CDR2: LNHDA, SQIVND (reference sequence). The CDR3 reads CASSIGLAIYEQYF. DNA for the CDR3: TGTGCCAGTAGTATTGGGCTAGCCATCTACGAGCAGTACTTC.

The chain has TRBV10-2 and TRBJ1-1; 7 bases are a match to TRBD1. From germline, CDR1 is WSHSY and CDR2 SAAADI. J was trimmed by 0 bases and V by 7 bases; bases with no gene match: 5. This CDR3 spans 14 amino acids. CDR3 in amino acids: CASTRDSLNTEAFF. The CDR3 coding sequence is TGCGCCAGCACCCGGGACAGCCTGAACACTGAAGCTTTCTTT.

This chain connects TRBV19 to TRBJ2-7; the D gene is possibly TRBD2 (5 bases). This CDR3 region has 17 residues. CDR1 is LNHDA and CDR2 is SQIVND in the germline V gene (reference sequence). V dropped 1 base and J dropped 0 bases, with 16 bases sitting between them. The CDR3 loop reads CASSIVLALYGSYEQYF. In DNA, the CDR3 is TGTGCCAGTAGTATAGTCCTAGCCCTTTATGGCTCCTACGAGCAGTACTTC.

The chain employs TRBV5-1 and TRBJ2-7; TRBD2 agrees at 12 bases. J lost 10 bases, V lost 3 bases, and 5 bases had no gene match. Germline lookup yields CDR1 SGHRS and CDR2 YFSETQ. The CDR3 runs 13 residues. The DNA for the CDR3 is TGCGCCAGCAGCTATCTAGCGGGAGGGGAACAGTACTTC. It specifies CASSYLAGGEQYF.

V and J are TRBV15 and TRBJ2-5; TRBD1 aligns across 12 bases. CDR3 length equals 19 residues. Germline V gives CDR1 LNHNV, CDR2 YYDKDF (reference sequence). Unmatched junction bases numbered 11, after V lost 1 base and J lost 2 bases. The CDR3 is CATSRVGTGGPYPQETQYF. The CDR3 DNA is TGTGCCACCAGCAGAGTGGGGACAGGGGGCCCATATCCGCAAGAGACCCAGTACTTC.

This chain joins TRBV2 and TRBJ1-2; D is perhaps TRBD1 (6 bases). The CDR3 sequence is 14 residues long. The germline CDR1 and CDR2 sequences are SNHLY and FYNNEI. Trimming stripped 3 bases from V and 5 bases from J, with 13 bases between. CDR3 coding DNA: TGTGCCAGCAGTGAGCGGCAACAGGGTTATGGCTACACCTTC. Translating gives CASSERQQGYGYTF.

V and J are TRBV7-6 and TRBJ2-4, with no clear D. Germline assignment: CDR1 SGHVS and CDR2 FNYEAQ. Trimming shortened V by 6 bases and J by 0 bases, and 6 bases separated the two germline ends. The CDR3 covers 13 residues. The CDR3 DNA sequence: TGTGCCAGCAGTCCAATAGCCAAAAACATTCAGTACTTC. It is translated as CASSPIAKNIQYF.

The chain uses TRBV6-5 and TRBJ2-5; possibly TRBD1 for D (6 bases). Germline CDR1 is MNHEY and CDR2 is SVGAGI. This CDR3 contains 15 residues. Trimming pared 3 bases from V and 1 base from J, leaving 12 bases between. The CDR3 DNA sequence: TGTGCCAGCAGTTATACTGGACAGCCCCAAGAGACCCAGTACTTC. This codes for CASSYTGQPQETQYF.

This rearrangement joins TRBV7-2 to TRBJ2-2, with D maybe TRBD2 (6 bases). There are 15 residues in the CDR3. From germline, CDR1 is SGHTA and CDR2 FQGNSA. V was shortened by 1 base and J by 6 bases, with 12 bases between the two germline ends. CDR3 bases: TGTGCCAGCAGCTTAGGGCGGGGTCAACCCGGGGAGCTGTTTTTT. This codes for CASSLGRGQPGELFF.